The entry below describes one TCR beta chain. This clonotype was seen repeatedly, ten times or more. Its antigen remains undetermined. No per-base quality is available; no much larger clone lies one base away. What this sample's time point label stands for: newly diagnosed GD, antithyroid drugs for less than 3 months. RNA was extracted from PBMCs in TRIzol for both TCR sequencing and RNA sequencing. The diagnosis of Graves' disease followed American Thyroid Association guidelines. The patients came from an endocrinology department in Xi'an, China. From each patient, approximately 10 milliliters of peripheral blood was collected into an EDTA anticoagulant tube. Ficoll Paque Plus density gradient separation was used to isolate PBMCs, and no further T cell sorting was performed. An Agilent 2100 Bioanalyzer and agarose gel were used to check RNA quality, while a NanoDrop 2000 measured RNA concentration.

There are 15 amino acids in the CDR3, from cysteine to phenylalanine inclusive. Left in the record is the CDR3 DNA by itself, 45 bases read in frame from the first base. Taken from the germline V gene, the CDR1 and CDR2 loops are SGHVS and FNYEAQ. Relative to germline, V is 0 bases shorter and J is 5 bases shorter, with 13 bases between their ends. These data originate in a study of regulatory T cells in long-lasting Graves disease (dated by TCRdb to about 2021). For context, the study as a whole: Newly diagnosed Graves' disease patients had taken antithyroid drugs for less than 3 months. Persistent Graves' disease patients were compared with newly diagnosed Graves' disease patients by peripheral blood TCR sequencing and RNA sequencing. The study was registered as a clinical trial and conducted in China. TCR sequencing covered about 13 persistent and some 20 newly diagnosed Graves' disease patients, 33 samples in total.

Library generation was performed with multiplex PCR. TCRdb names Illumina HiSeq 4000 as the instrument used. iRepertoire HTBI primers and Arm-PCR amplification of CDR3 regions were used to construct TCR beta libraries. Before sequencing, the PCR products went through gel purification. From the authors' description of their analysis: A total of some 65 TRBV and approximately 15 TRBJ segments were identified across samples and were used for gene usage analysis of CDR3 amino acid clonotypes. Filtered high-quality paired reads were merged into contigs using COPE and FqMerger. BLAST was used to align contigs to IMGT TRBV, TRBD and TRBJ reference genes, and CDR3 was defined according to IMGT. Any clonotype with a frequency above 0.1% was counted as a highly expanded clone. Shannon entropy was used to measure repertoire diversity, and the Gini coefficient was used to measure V-J evenness. Public clonotypes were defined as clonotypes shared by more than one individual. The public reads were reprocessed in TCRdb via fastp at Q25 and MiXCR, keeping in-frame beta chains. Each entry is one CDR3 protein sequence, shown with its most common DNA and genes. V and J calls and clone size were set by TCRdb, not the authors. In all, the sample holds approximately 560,000 distinct CDR3 sequences, and around 15% of those were seen once. Clones ranked in the top ten supply 12% of the sample.

Study-wide findings and limitations: A larger number of public clonotypes was shared among persistent patients (about 2,700) than among newly diagnosed patients (over 850). TRBV28, TRBJ1-2 and TRBJ2-5 were preferentially used in persistent disease, while TRBV20-1 and TRBJ2-1 were favored in newly diagnosed disease. Peripheral blood alone was examined, since thyroid tissue, which constituted the primary lesion, could not be accessed. As a limitation, the authors acknowledged that the small sample size may reduce accuracy. Compared with newly diagnosed patients, persistent Graves' disease patients had lower TCR Shannon entropy and fewer highly expanded clones, which suggests clonal expansion. Sequencing and analysis were limited to the TCR beta chain.

This sample also belongs to another study, concerning T cells in Graves' hyperthyroidism and ophthalmopathy. In that second paper, the authors write: A patient counted as having stable Graves' hyperthyroidism if no progression to ophthalmopathy occurred over 18 months of follow-up. Hyperthyroidism patients were newly diagnosed, with disease duration under 2 months, and aged 18 to 65 years. Any patient with an uncontrolled infection, another autoimmune disease, pregnancy or lactation was excluded. Diagnoses were based on clinical symptoms, serum thyroxine and TRAb, thyroid ultrasound and orbital computed tomography. A first-round RT-PCR of the TCR CDR3 used the HTBI primer set with the Qiagen OneStep RT-PCR kit. Most expanded thyroid clonotypes (frequency above 0.001) were also detected in blood, suggesting blood repertoires may reflect thyroid immune responses. In cross-validation, a model built on a 13 V-J signature told ophthalmopathy apart from stable hyperthyroidism with over 85% sensitivity and around 81% specificity, and in testing the same model reached 80%/75%. In validation, the model predicted progression to ophthalmopathy with approximately 70% sensitivity and about 72% specificity, a median of roughly seven months before onset. To identify distinguishing TCR V-J signatures, a discovery cohort of about 100 patients was used, comprising 43 with Graves' ophthalmopathy and around 60 with stable Graves' hyperthyroidism. An independent validation cohort of under 20 hyperthyroidism patients and 17 patients who later progressed to ophthalmopathy tested prospective prediction of ophthalmopathy. The 85 to 100 discovery patients were randomly split 7:3 into training and test sets. The study also compared thyroid tissue and blood T-cell repertoires from about 6 Graves' hyperthyroidism patients. Once sampling was done, hyperthyroidism patients were given methimazole at a starting dose of 30 mg daily, whereas ophthalmopathy patients were given high-dose intravenous methylprednisolone. The libraries were constructed in a second round of multiplex PCR and then size-selected and purified. The libraries were sequenced on an Illumina HiSeq2000 using paired-end 100 bp reads. SOAPnuke was used to process the raw data, throwing out any read that contained adapters or uncalled bases, had a mean Phred below 15, or lacked an exact constant-primer or identifier match. High-quality paired reads were merged using COPE v1.2.5, and each unique nucleotide sequence was defined as a clonotype. MiTCR v1.1 was used to align the clonotypes against IMGT TRBV, TRBD and TRBJ reference segments. The analysis included only V-J combinations with a frequency above 0.0001, which together covered around 99% of the repertoires. A TCS score was defined as the ratio of F50 (clonal expansion) to E x V (chaos), with BLOSUM62-based TCRdist applied between CDR3 peptides within each V-J. Welch's t-statistics and random forest reduced roughly 540 V-J features to 13, which were used in a naive Bayes classifier (R e1071). Sample size was not statistically predetermined, and investigators were not blinded to group allocation. The paper reports TCR Vbeta CDR3 sequencing of some 140 peripheral blood samples: around 45 ophthalmopathy, fewer than 80 hyperthyroidism and around 17 progressor patients.

This chain joins TRBV7-6 to TRBJ2-5; D gene: possibly TRBD2, on 6 matching bases. Here the sequenced sample was peripheral blood mononuclear cells (PBMCs), taken at new diagnosis, from a patient treated with antithyroid drugs. The sequence was obtained from a man aged 18 to 30 with Graves disease. Donor details come from another sample of the same person, matched by shared clones. For the CDR3, the sequence is CASSLARISGETQYF. The sequenced DNA is TGTGCCAGCAGCTTAGCCCGGATTAGCGGCGAGACCCAGTACTTC.